A selection of T cell receptor beta chains follows, all from one sample in a study of read filtering for tumor transcriptome and immune sequencing. TCRdb passed the reads through MiXCR, listing each CDR3 protein once. The sample consists of about 50,000 distinct CDR3 sequences, around 21% of them appearing once. Sequences were obtained from a population of CD138-negative cells sorted from bone marrow. All receptors come from a donor at least 40 years old with multiple myeloma. Each CDR3 is given with its conserved first and last residue. A D gene is named only where the DNA matches it firmly. Size is omitted from some rows. Given values are once, few, many or a class for expanded clones.

v_call	clone_size	j_call	d_call	cdr3_aa	cdr3_nt
TRBV29-1	many	TRBJ2-2	TRBD2	CSVEDPFTSGISGELFF	TGCAGCGTTGAAGATCCTTTCACTAGCGGGATCAGCGGGGAGCTGTTTTTT
TRBV20-1	many	TRBJ2-1	TRBD1	CSVSSGTGGNDEQFF	TGCAGTGTATCCTCCGGGACAGGGGGCAACGATGAGCAGTTCTTC
TRBV7-9	many	TRBJ2-7	NA	CASSTPTDGGGRDYEQYF	TGTGCCAGCAGCACACCAACGGACGGGGGCGGGAGAGACTACGAGCAGTACTTC
TRBV9	many	TRBJ1-1	TRBD1	CASSVQGGTEAFF	TGTGCCAGCAGCGTGCAGGGGGGTACTGAAGCTTTCTTT
TRBV3-1	few	TRBJ2-5	TRBD1	CASRVGGLGTQYF	TGTGCCAGCAGAGTAGGGGGCTTGGGGACCCAGTACTTC
TRBV19	many	TRBJ2-2	TRBD2	CATLPAPLAGAGELFF	TGTGCCACCCTACCGGCCCCCCTAGCGGGAGCCGGGGAGCTGTTTTTT
TRBV29-1	many	TRBJ1-3	NA	CSVATFHFGNTIYF	TGCAGCGTTGCTACCTTCCACTTTGGAAACACCATATATTTT
TRBV19	once	TRBJ1-5	TRBD1	CASRRQGMSNQPQHF	TGTGCCAGTAGGCGACAGGGGATGAGCAATCAGCCCCAGCATTTT
TRBV11-3	many	TRBJ2-5	TRBD2	CASSSPGLAGGETQYF	TGTGCCAGCAGCTCACCGGGACTAGCGGGAGGAGAGACCCAGTACTTC
TRBV20-1	many	TRBJ2-3	NA	CSARDMGSTDTQYF	TGCAGTGCTAGAGACATGGGGAGCACAGATACGCAGTATTTT
TRBV2	NA	TRBJ1-5	NA	CASSDRNSNQPQRF	TGTGCCAGCAGTGATCGAAATAGCAATCAGCCCCAGCGTTTT
TRBV28	many	TRBJ2-7	TRBD2	CASSPGLAAYEQYF	TGTGCCAGCAGTCCGGGACTAGCGGCCTACGAGCAGTACTTC
TRBV28	many	TRBJ2-3	NA	CASSPHTDTQYF	TGTGCCAGCAGCCCTCACACAGATACGCAGTATTTT
TRBV28	many	TRBJ2-1	TRBD2	CASSSPELLAGGPVYNEQFF	TGTGCCAGCAGTTCCCCCGAGTTACTAGCGGGAGGGCCCGTCTACAATGAGCAGTTCTTC
TRBV12-3/TRBV12-4	NA	TRBJ2-5	TRBD1	CASSLGTGGLGTQHF	TGTGCCAGCAGCCTAGGGACAGGCGGCCTTGGGACCCAGCACTTC
TRBV19	NA	TRBJ2-7	TRBD1	CASSTRTGEYEQYF	TGTGCCAGTAGCACCCGGACAGGCGAGTACGAGCAGTACTTC
TRBV20-1	many	TRBJ1-1	NA	CSAPQQGGMNTEAFF	TGCAGTGCCCCCCAACAGGGAGGTATGAACACTGAAGCTTTCTTT
TRBV28	many	TRBJ2-3	TRBD1	CASSFGPGTDTDTQYF	TGTGCCAGCAGTTTTGGTCCCGGGACAGACACAGATACGCAGTATTTT
TRBV28	few	TRBJ2-1	TRBD2	CASSPGLAGLSYNEQFF	TGTGCCAGCAGTCCAGGACTAGCGGGATTGTCCTACAATGAGCAGTTCTTC
TRBV7-2	NA	TRBJ2-5	NA	CASSLRPPDPGETQYF	TGTGCCAGCAGCTTAAGGCCCCCGGACCCCGGAGAGACCCAGTACTTC
TRBV12-3/TRBV12-4	many	TRBJ2-7	NA	CASADSFAYEQYF	TGTGCCAGCGCCGACTCCTTCGCCTACGAGCAGTACTTC
TRBV19	many	TRBJ2-4	TRBD1	CASSVNRGQDIQYF	TGTGCCAGTAGTGTTAACAGGGGGCAGGACATTCAGTACTTC
TRBV5-1	few	TRBJ2-1	NA	CASSSPGLSYNEQFF	TGCGCCAGCAGCTCCCCGGGACTTAGCTACAATGAGCAGTTCTTC
TRBV30	many	TRBJ2-7	NA	CAWSVDGRGFSYEQYF	TGTGCCTGGAGTGTGGATGGCAGGGGATTTTCCTACGAGCAGTACTTC
TRBV29-1	few	TRBJ1-2	NA	CSVDPANYGYTF	TGCAGCGTTGATCCAGCTAACTATGGCTACACCTTC
TRBV7-9	few	TRBJ2-5	NA	CASSRSREETQYF	TGTGCCAGCAGCCGGAGTAGAGAAGAGACCCAGTACTTC
TRBV6-5	NA	TRBJ1-2	TRBD1	CASSYSGTGLHGYTF	TGTGCCAGCAGTTACTCGGGGACAGGGCTCCATGGCTACACCTTC
TRBV28	few	TRBJ1-2	TRBD1	CASSPVRDRGDGYTF	TGTGCCAGCAGTCCAGTCCGGGACAGGGGGGATGGCTACACCTTC
TRBV12-3/TRBV12-4	many	TRBJ2-5	TRBD1	CASTQGVEETQYF	TGTGCCAGCACCCAGGGGGTCGAAGAGACCCAGTACTTC
TRBV29-1	NA	TRBJ2-3	NA	CSAPRDVRTDTQYF	TGCAGCGCCCCCAGGGACGTACGCACAGATACGCAGTATTTT
TRBV28	many	TRBJ2-3	TRBD2	CASSLTGTSVPDTQYF	TGTGCCAGCAGCCTGACCGGGACTAGCGTGCCAGATACGCAGTATTTT
TRBV5-4	NA	TRBJ1-1	NA	CASSSRTAENTEAFF	TGTGCCAGCAGCTCGCGGACAGCGGAGAACACTGAAGCTTTCTTT
TRBV6-5	many	TRBJ2-5	NA	CASSYSGQQETQYF	TGTGCCAGCAGTTACTCTGGACAGCAAGAGACCCAGTACTTC
TRBV5-1	NA	TRBJ2-7	NA	CASGISSGGSYERYF	TGCGCCAGCGGCATCTCATCAGGGGGGTCCTACGAGCGGTACTTC
TRBV2	many	TRBJ2-1	TRBD2	CASRLGLANNEQFF	TGTGCCAGCAGATTAGGACTAGCGAACAATGAGCAGTTCTTC
TRBV7-2	NA	TRBJ2-1	NA	CASSFSDSSYNEQFF	TGTGCCAGCAGCTTTAGCGATAGCTCCTACAATGAGCAGTTCTTC
TRBV20-1	many	TRBJ2-5	NA	CSASSGRETQYF	TGCAGTGCTAGTTCGGGGAGGGAGACCCAGTACTTC
TRBV2	many	TRBJ1-6	NA	CASSGQYNSPLHF	TGTGCCAGCAGTGGCCAGTATAATTCACCCCTCCACTTT
TRBV5-1	many	TRBJ1-1	NA	CASSLDGPQPPNTEAFF	TGCGCCAGCAGCTTGGATGGGCCACAGCCCCCGAACACTGAAGCTTTCTTT
TRBV5-1	few	TRBJ2-7	TRBD2	CASSLGIGLAGGSSYEQYF	TGCGCCAGCAGCTTGGGAATAGGACTAGCGGGAGGTTCCTCCTACGAGCAGTACTTC
TRBV7-2	many	TRBJ2-5	NA	CASRGGETQYF	TGTGCCAGCAGAGGCGGGGAGACCCAGTACTTC
TRBV7-9	many	TRBJ2-1	NA	CASSSPYGGNEQFF	TGTGCCAGCAGCTCTCCCTACGGGGGCAATGAGCAGTTCTTC
TRBV7-9	many	TRBJ2-7	TRBD1	CASSWDRGVSYEQYF	TGTGCCAGCAGCTGGGACAGGGGGGTCTCCTACGAGCAGTACTTC
TRBV30	NA	TRBJ2-1	NA	CARSLPGPSAHEQFF	TGTGCCCGGAGTCTTCCCGGGCCCTCCGCCCATGAGCAGTTCTTC
TRBV7-9	once	TRBJ1-1	NA	CASRLENEAFF	TGTGCCAGCCGCCTAGAGAATGAAGCTTTCTTT
TRBV15	NA	TRBJ2-3	NA	CATNPGLHSDTQYF	TGTGCCACCAACCCGGGACTCCACTCCGATACGCAGTATTTT
TRBV20-1	many	TRBJ1-1	TRBD1	CSGGTGVGEAFF	TGCAGTGGCGGGACAGGGGTAGGTGAAGCTTTCTTT
TRBV7-9	many	TRBJ2-3	NA	CASSLLYSTDTQYF	TGTGCCAGCAGCTTGCTATACTCGACGGATACGCAGTATTTT
TRBV10-3	many	TRBJ2-3	TRBD1	CATGTEGTDTQYF	TGTGCCACCGGGACAGAAGGCACAGATACGCAGTATTTT
TRBV6-5	many	TRBJ1-1	NA	CASGLPRGKGTEAFF	TGTGCCAGCGGACTTCCAAGGGGGAAGGGGACTGAAGCTTTCTTT
TRBV5-4	few	TRBJ2-1	TRBD1	CASSSAGTGPYNEQFF	TGTGCCAGCAGCTCGGCCGGGACAGGGCCCTACAATGAGCAGTTCTTC
TRBV12-3/TRBV12-4	many	TRBJ2-7	NA	CASSFATAASSYEQYF	TGTGCCAGCAGTTTCGCGACAGCGGCGAGCTCCTACGAGCAGTACTTC
TRBV6-5	few	TRBJ1-1	NA	CASSYSPGDGTEAFF	TGTGCCAGCAGTTACTCTCCAGGGGACGGCACTGAAGCTTTCTTT
TRBV2	many	TRBJ1-1	NA	CASSEGQQSEAFF	TGTGCCAGCAGTGAAGGGCAGCAAAGTGAAGCTTTCTTT